This TCR beta chain was captured in a study of cytomegalovirus exposure and HLA in healthy donors. On the study more broadly: A later analysis reported the approximately 120 validation repertoires used the same platform as the approximately 660 first-cohort repertoires.

Findings and caveats of the study: The study found most TCR sequences rare, yet found some public TCRs in many donors. Overall, around 150 TCR beta chains were annotated as cytomegalovirus-associated.

The donors belonged to the approximately 120-subject validation cohort, separate from the roughly 650-subject first cohort. Germline assignment: CDR1 SGHRS and CDR2 YFSETQ. CDR3 size: 13 residues. V was trimmed by 4 bases and J by 4 bases, leaving 11 bases between them. Method: immunoSEQ multiplex PCR; TCRdb's copy keeps in-frame clones and lacks some. This sample has 80,000 to 100,000 clones, with roughly nine tenths found just once. This clone occurred a few times. Its target is not known. This chain links TRBV5-1 with TRBJ1-2, with a possible D match to TRBD1 (6 bases). Sequenced input: PBMCs. This TCR was sampled from a woman between 25 and 40 years old in good health and CMV-seronegative. The CDR3 spells CASSVAQGYGYTF. The CDR3 DNA reads as TGCGCCAGCAGCGTCGCACAGGGCTATGGCTACACCTTC.